This note documents a single T cell receptor beta chain sequence. What this receptor recognizes is not known. The record has no base qualities; no much larger clone is one base away. The sample originates from a study of blood T cell repertoires in COVID-19 (dated by TCRdb to between 2020 and 2021). As for the study more broadly: Samples from collaborators originated in the United States, Italy and Spain and spanned both the acute and convalescent phases of COVID-19. The material from the prospective study consisted of cDNA or gDNA derived from T cells, B-cell-depleted T cells, or PBMCs. The dataset comprised deeply sampled blood TCRbeta repertoires from subjects exposed to, actively infected with, or recovered from COVID-19. The repertoires were made available in a free public database intended to serve as a resource for research on the immune response to SARS-CoV-2. The samples were drawn from two sources: the first 160 participants of the ongoing ImmuneRACE study, and over 950 subjects contributed by 6 global collaborators. Nearly every sample came with metadata listing a de-identified subject ID, COVID-19 status, age in years and sex. HLA class I and class II types, where available, came from metadata supplied by the sample provider rather than from assay-based typing. What the research found in general, with its limitations: Clinical and demographic metadata were provided uncurated, with the amount varying by source and participant.

V trim: 6 bases; J trim: 4 bases; unmatched bases: 4. The CDR3 covers 13 residues, taking in both the cysteine and the phenylalanine. The retained sequence is limited to the CDR3, 39 bases, with the frame set at the first base. Each collaborating institution followed its own protocols to collect whole blood in K2EDTA tubes. For TCRbeta analysis, collaborators shipped samples in one of three forms: frozen whole blood, isolated PBMCs, or DNA extracted from either of those sample types. TCRbeta CDR3 regions were amplified from genomic DNA by means of the immunoSEQ Assay, a bias-controlled multiplex PCR. The authors' analysis ran thus. The number of nucleated cells in each sample was estimated by amplification of reference gene primers within the assay. Sequence reads were collapsed and filtered to measure the absolute abundance of every unique TCRbeta CDR3 rearrangement. For each sample, productive Simpson clonality was calculated as the square root of Simpson's diversity index across productive rearrangements. TCRdb retrieved this table from immuneACCESS and kept in-frame rearrangements only. Not all clones are present; in checked studies, unresolved V genes account for under half, and no reason is known for the remainder. V and J calls and clone size are as listed in that table; D and trimming were resolved from the DNA. Counted in this sample were almost 200,000 clones; less than 90% of them appeared once. The ten largest clones represent 0.6% to 0.9% of the sample.

Material: peripheral blood. This sequence was found in a woman in her seventies with acute or convalescent COVID-19. The rearranged segments are TRBV12-3 or TRBV12-4 and TRBJ2-5; a stretch of 8 junction bases matches TRBD2. The nucleotide sequence is given as TGTGCCAGCAGCCCCGGGGGGGGAGAGACCCAGTACTTC. Its protein reads: CASSPGGGETQYF.